This T cell receptor beta chain was identified during a study of blood T cell repertoires in COVID-19. Authors' processing steps: Amplification of reference gene primers was used by the study to estimate nucleated cell counts. The table came from immunoSEQ multiplex PCR; TCRdb's copy has only in-frame clones and leaves some out. V and J calls and clone size come straight from that table; D and trimming were deduced from the DNA. The repertoire consists of 60,000 to 85,000 clones, with roughly four fifths occurring once and the leading ten covering under 25%. The sequenced sample was peripheral blood. This clonotype was obtained from a man between 65 and 80 years old with acute or convalescent COVID-19.

CDR3 sequence: CASSVGNYEQYF. CDR3 DNA: TGCGCCAGCAGCGTCGGGAACTACGAGCAGTACTTC. The V call is TRBV5-1, the J call TRBJ2-7, with a tentative D call TRBD2 (5 bases). Trimming stripped 4 bases from V and 3 bases from J, with 8 bases between. The germline CDR1 and CDR2 sequences are SGHRS and YFSETQ. The CDR3 runs 12 residues.